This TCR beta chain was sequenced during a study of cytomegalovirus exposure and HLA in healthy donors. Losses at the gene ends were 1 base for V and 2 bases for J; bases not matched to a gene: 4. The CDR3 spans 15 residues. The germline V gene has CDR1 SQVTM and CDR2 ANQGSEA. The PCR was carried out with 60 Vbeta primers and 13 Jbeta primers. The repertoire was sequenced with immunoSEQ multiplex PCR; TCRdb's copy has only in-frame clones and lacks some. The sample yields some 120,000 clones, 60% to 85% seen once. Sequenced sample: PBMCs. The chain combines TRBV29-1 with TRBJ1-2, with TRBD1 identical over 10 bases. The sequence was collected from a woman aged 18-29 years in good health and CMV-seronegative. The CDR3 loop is CSVEVRDRGNYGYTF. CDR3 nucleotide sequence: TGCAGCGTTGAAGTCCGGGACAGGGGAAACTATGGCTACACCTTC.